This T cell receptor beta chain appears in the sequencing data of a study of blood T cell repertoires in COVID-19. Study context: Acute-phase and convalescent COVID-19 samples originated in the United States, Italy and Spain. PBMCs, B-cell-depleted T cells, or T cells provided the cDNA or gDNA that made up the material.

As originally analysed: Reference gene primer amplification gave estimated nucleated cell counts. Clones were read by immunoSEQ multiplex PCR, and TCRdb kept only the in-frame ones, dropping some. V and J calls and clone size are copied from that table; D and trimming were computed from the DNA. Seen here are approximately 150,000 clones, around 80% observed once, and the top ten hold roughly a fifth. Trimming pared 0 bases from V and 3 bases from J, leaving 10 bases between. The CDR3 covers 14 residues. Per the germline V gene, CDR1 is SGDLS and CDR2 is YYNGEE. This TCR derives from a woman of 80 years or more with acute or convalescent COVID-19. Material for sequencing was peripheral blood. The genes are TRBV9 and TRBJ2-7, with a possible D match to TRBD1 (6 bases). The CDR3 coding sequence is TGTGCCAGCAGCGTAGGCAGGGGAGTCTACGAGCAGTACTTC. It translates to CASSVGRGVYEQYF.